One and the same sample provided the 3 T cell receptor beta chains below, sequenced in a study of OX40 agonist ivuxolimab in advanced cancers. Repertoires were generated with immunoSEQ multiplex PCR, while TCRdb's copy carries only in-frame clones and drops some. The sample has roughly 60,000 clones, approximately 87% seen once. Sequencing used CD4+ or CD8+ T cells sorted from blood, obtained in a trial of the OX40 agonist ivuxolimab. Receptors were obtained from an adult with an advanced solid tumor such as melanoma, head and neck, liver or kidney cancer.

About this clone: The sample has other DNA sequences that encode this CDR3 too. The chain employs TRBV5-4 and TRBJ1-1, with 7 positions matching TRBD1. The CDR3 consists of 14 residues. V lost 4 bases, J lost 7 bases, and 10 bases stayed unmatched. Germline V gives CDR1 SGHNT, CDR2 YYREEE (reference sequence). CDR3 nucleotide sequence: TGTGCCAGCAGCCAACGACTCGGGGACAGTGAAGCTTTCTTT. This sequence encodes CASSQRLGDSEAFF.

The V and J genes are TRBV30 and TRBJ1-5, with TRBD1 matching over 7 bases. V lost 2 bases to trimming and J lost 3 bases; unmatched junction nucleotides: 10. The CDR3 has 16 residues. The germline gives CDR1 GTSNPN, CDR2 SVGIG (reference sequence). CDR3: CAWSRGRGQINQPQHF. The DNA for the CDR3 is TGTGCCTGGAGTCGGGGTCGGGGACAGATCAATCAGCCCCAGCATTTT.

The chain employs TRBV30 and TRBJ1-3; 10 bases match TRBD1. CDR1 and CDR2 (germline): GTSNPN, SVGIG (reference sequence). This CDR3 spans 18 amino acids. Trimming removed 3 bases from V and 1 base from J; junction bases left unmatched: 12. The CDR3 bases are TGTGCCTGGAGACGCGACAGGGGGCGAAAATCGTCTGGAAACACCATATATTTT. Its protein product is CAWRRDRGRKSSGNTIYF.